Listed here are 4 T cell receptor beta chains from one sample, sequenced in a study of shared clonotypes between healthy human individuals. Assay used: immunoSEQ multiplex PCR; TCRdb lists only in-frame clones, some missing. Found here are roughly 2.5 million clones, 90% to 95% of them singletons; the top ten hold over 0.12%. The sequencing sample was made of naive CD4+ T cells sorted from blood. Subset meaning: CD45RA+ positively selected. These receptor sequences come from a man aged 18 to 30 in good health.

This chain connects TRBV6-1 to TRBJ2-4; D remains ambiguous. V was cut by 4 bases and J by 6 bases, with 13 bases left in between. The CDR3 runs to 14 residues. Germline CDR1 reads MNHNS; CDR2 reads SASEGT. In nucleotides, the CDR3 is TGTGCCAGCAGTGGAACCCGGGTTCCAAACATTCAGTACTTC. Protein sequence: CASSGTRVPNIQYF.

Remarks on this clone: The junction and the germline gene differ at one end; a read error may be behind it. The chain is built from TRBV5-8 and TRBJ2-1, with D possibly TRBD2 on 6 matching bases. This CDR3 spans 14 amino acids. In germline, CDR1 is SGHTS, CDR2 YDEGEE. Written as DNA, the CDR3 is TGTGCCAGCATCGGAGGGTCCTCATACAATGAGCAGCTCTTC. Translating it yields CASIGGSSYNEQLF.

The V gene is TRBV12-5, the J gene TRBJ2-3, with 7 bases lining up with TRBD2. Germline CDR1 and CDR2: LGHNT and FRNRAP. Trimming at V came to 4 bases and at J to 9 bases, leaving 4 bases not matched to a gene. The CDR3 is 12 amino acids. CDR3 DNA: TGTGCTAGTGGTTCGCCCGGGGGGACGCAGTATTTT. It yields the protein CASGSPGGTQYF.

A single count supports this clone. The V and J genes are TRBV29-1 and TRBJ2-1, with no clear D. V was pared by 4 bases and J by 6 bases, with 4 bases between. In germline, CDR1 is SQVTM, CDR2 ANQGSEA. This CDR3 contains 10 residues. The CDR3 loop reads CSVGFNEQFF. CDR3 coding DNA: TGCAGCGTTGGATTCAATGAGCAGTTCTTC.